This T cell receptor beta chain was retrieved from a study of CD8 T cells in ankylosing spondylitis. The CDR3 consists of 15 residues. Trimming took off 0 bases at V and 4 bases at J, with 12 bases between the two ends. Germline lookup yields CDR1 LNHNV and CDR2 YYDKDF (reference sequence). Overall study results and limits: Characteristic of ankylosing spondylitis blood, it appeared, was a TCR beta motif comprising several highly homologous variants.

On this clonotype itself: Antigen: not known.

The TCR beta libraries were generated through quantitative 5'-RACE incorporating molecular barcodes. TCRdb recomputed calls from the 5' RACE reads with MiXCR, one row per CDR3 protein. The sample contains some 270,000 distinct CDR3 sequences, around 32% of which appear only once. Sequencing input: blood, either unsorted or a sorted T cell fraction (not recorded which). This clonotype was obtained from a male donor with ankylosing spondylitis or in good health (not recorded which). This chain joins TRBV15 and TRBJ1-2; weak D call: TRBD1 (6 bases). The CDR3, as DNA: TGTGCCACCAGCAGAGATCGAGGGGGAGTCTATGGCTACACCTTC. It is translated as CATSRDRGGVYGYTF.